The 21 T cell receptor beta chains reported below all come from one sample, sequenced in a study of blood T cell repertoires in COVID-19. Libraries were prepared by immunoSEQ multiplex PCR; TCRdb keeps only in-frame clonotypes and omits some of them. The data hold roughly 100,000 clones, with under 90% observed a single time. The sequencing input was peripheral blood. These TCRs come from a woman aged 60 to 75 with acute or convalescent COVID-19.

The gene calls are TRBV3-1 (or the pseudogene TRBV3-2) and TRBJ1-1, with 8 nucleotides matching TRBD1. Per germline, CDR1 LGHDT and CDR2 YNNKEL (reference sequence). V was clipped by 4 bases and J by 2 bases; unmatched bases: 9. The CDR3 contains 16 residues. CDR3 sequence reads: CASSPTGQGSNTEAFF. The CDR3 bases are TGTGCCAGCAGCCCTACAGGACAGGGTAGTAACACTGAAGCTTTCTTT.

V is TRBV4-1 and J is TRBJ1-5, with D possibly TRBD1 on 5 matching bases. V was pared by 0 bases and J by 7 bases, with 16 bases between. Germline CDR1 reads MGHRA; CDR2 reads YSYEKL. This CDR3 region has 16 residues. DNA of the CDR3: TGCGCCAGCAGCCAAGACAGGACGGGGGTGAGGCAGCCCCAGCATTTT. Encoded protein: CASSQDRTGVRQPQHF.

This chain uses TRBV6-6 with TRBJ2-3; D unclear. The length of the CDR3 is 13 residues. The ends were cut back, 0 bases at V and 5 bases at J, with 6 bases in the middle. Germline V CDR1 and CDR2: MNHNY, SVGAGI (reference sequence). This chain's CDR3 is CASSYSTGDTQYF. The CDR3 DNA sequence: TGTGCCAGCAGTTACTCGACGGGAGATACGCAGTATTTT.

The table lists this clone with a count of one. The CDR3 reads CASSPGQGFTEAFF. Here the CDR3 DNA reads TGTGCCAGCTCACCGGGACAGGGGTTTACTGAAGCTTTCTTT. J is TRBJ1-1 and V is TRBV18; TRBD1 aligns across 10 bases. Germline CDR1 and CDR2: KGHSH and LQKENI. CDR3 length equals 14 residues. V lost 3 bases to trimming and J lost 5 bases; unmatched junction nucleotides: 3.

The chain uses TRBV3-1 (or the pseudogene TRBV3-2) and TRBJ2-1, with 8 bases lining up with TRBD1. Germline assignment: CDR1 LGHDT and CDR2 YNNKEL (reference sequence). The CDR3 runs to 15 residues. The trim removed 4 bases at V and 9 bases at J, leaving 11 bases unmatched. For the CDR3, the DNA is TGTGCCAGCAGCCGACGGACAGGGAAGGGTACTGAGCAGTTCTTC. It translates to CASSRRTGKGTEQFF.

The gene calls are TRBV5-1 and TRBJ2-1; 9 nucleotides match TRBD2. V was pared by 0 bases and J by 14 bases, with 9 bases of the junction left unmatched. This CDR3 region has 14 residues. Looked up from germline, CDR1 is SGHRS and CDR2 is YFSETQ. In nucleotides, the CDR3 is TGCGCCAGCAGCTTGGAGGTTAGCGGGGGAAGAAAGTTCTTC. Protein: CASSLEVSGGRKFF.

The chain recombines TRBV7-2 with TRBJ2-2; D may be TRBD2 (6 bases). Germline V gene lookup returns CDR1 SGHTA and CDR2 FQGNSA. The ends were cut back, 5 bases at V and 0 bases at J, with 13 bases in the middle. The CDR3 length is 16 residues. CDR3 protein: CASSPTSPANTGELFF. The CDR3 DNA sequence: TGTGCCAGCAGCCCTACTAGCCCCGCGAACACCGGGGAGCTGTTTTTT. Using reference TRBV7-2 and TRBJ2-2 for the parts outside the CDR3, the full variable domain is GAGVSQSPSNKVTEKGKDVELRCDPISGHTALYWYRQSLGQGLEFLIYFQGNSAPDKSGLPSDRFSAERTGGSVSTLTIQRTQQEDSAVYLCASSPTSPANTGELFFGEGSRLTVL.

This chain links TRBV28 with TRBJ1-1; 9 bases line up with TRBD1. CDR3 length equals 16 residues. Trimming took 5 bases from V and 1 from J; bases not matched to a gene: 8. CDR1 and CDR2 from the germline V gene are MDHEN and SYDVKM. The CDR3 coding sequence is TGTGCCAGCAGTGATACTAAGGGACAGGGGAACACTGAAGCTTTCTTT. It is translated as CASSDTKGQGNTEAFF.

V usage is TRBV5-4 and J usage is TRBJ2-2; TRBD2 matches 16 bases. Germline V gene sequence: CDR1 SGHNT, CDR2 YYREEE (reference sequence). The CDR3 runs to 19 residues. The junction had 12 bases not matched to a gene; V was cut back by 3 bases and J by 7 bases. The DNA for the CDR3 is TGTGCCAGCAGCTCCTATGGGACTAGCGGGGGGGCCAAGGTCGGGGAGCTGTTTTTT. Translated, it gives CASSSYGTSGGAKVGELFF. Variable domain in full (rest from reference TRBV5-4 and TRBJ2-2): ETGVTQSPTHLIKTRGQQVTLRCSSQSGHNTVSWYQQALGQGPQFIFQYYREEENGRGNFPPRFSGLQFPNYSSELNVNALELDDSALYLCASSSYGTSGGAKVGELFFGEGSRLTVL.

The genes are TRBV5-4 and TRBJ2-1, with 9 bases aligning to TRBD2. The germline gives CDR1 SGHNT, CDR2 YYREEE (reference sequence). CDR3 length: 16 amino acids. V shed 3 bases and J 0 bases; nucleotides not matched to a gene: 4. The CDR3 spells CASSWGLASSYNEQFF. The CDR3 DNA is TGTGCCAGCAGCTGGGGACTAGCCAGCTCCTACAATGAGCAGTTCTTC. Based on the CDR3 plus reference TRBV5-4 and TRBJ2-1, the full variable domain is ETGVTQSPTHLIKTRGQQVTLRCSSQSGHNTVSWYQQALGQGPQFIFQYYREEENGRGNFPPRFSGLQFPNYSSELNVNALELDDSALYLCASSWGLASSYNEQFFGPGTRLTVL.

CDR3 coding DNA: TGTGCCAGCGGGGAGGACCGTAGGGAGCTGTTTTTT. Translating it yields CASGEDRRELFF. This chain uses TRBV28 with TRBJ2-2, with D possibly matching TRBD2 (6 bases). This CDR3 comprises 12 residues. With 8 bases removed from V and 9 bases from J, the gap between germline ends came to 13 bases. Germline V gene sequence: CDR1 MDHEN, CDR2 SYDVKM.

This clone turned up a few times. The chain employs TRBV28 and TRBJ1-6; TRBD1 matches at 10 bases. V was clipped by 5 bases and J by 10 bases; unmatched bases: 8. The CDR3 is made up of 15 amino acids. The germline V gene encodes CDR1 MDHEN and CDR2 SYDVKM. The CDR3, as DNA: TGTGCCAGCAGTCCATGGACAGGGGGAGGCTCACCCCTCCACTTT. Translation gives CASSPWTGGGSPLHF.

V and J are TRBV11-2 and TRBJ2-7; 10 nucleotides align to TRBD2. The CDR3 consists of 14 residues. CDR1 is SGHAT, CDR2 FQNNGV, per germline. After removal of 6 bases from V and 5 bases from J, the junction contained 7 bases not matched to a gene. The CDR3 region is CASRTSGEAHEQYF. The CDR3 DNA reads TGTGCCAGCAGAACTAGCGGGGAGGCGCACGAGCAGTACTTC.

V gene TRBV10-3 combines with J gene TRBJ1-6, with TRBD1 matching over 9 bases. Germline V CDR1 and CDR2: ENHRY, SYGVKD. Losses at the gene ends were 2 bases for V and 9 bases for J; bases not matched to a gene: 11. This CDR3 has 17 residues. The CDR3, as DNA: TGTGCCATCAGTGAGCCCCCGGGACAGGGAATCGGTTCACCCCTCCACTTT. Protein: CAISEPPGQGIGSPLHF.

The chain has TRBV28 and TRBJ1-2, with a tentative D call TRBD1 (6 bases). The CDR3 consists of 14 residues. V was pared by 2 bases and J by 8 bases, with 15 bases between. In germline, CDR1 is MDHEN, CDR2 SYDVKM. CDR3 in amino acids: CASSLVQAGEGYTF. The DNA for the CDR3 is TGTGCCAGCAGTTTAGTACAGGCAGGGGAAGGCTACACCTTC.

The genes are TRBV19 and TRBJ1-1, with D uncertain. The V gene's germline CDR1 is LNHDA and CDR2 SQIVND (reference sequence). V lost 7 bases, J lost 1 base, and 10 bases lay in between. This CDR3 is 13 amino acids long. The CDR3 here is CASKVTGNTEAFF. DNA of the CDR3: TGTGCCAGTAAAGTGACGGGGAACACTGAAGCTTTCTTT. The variable domain in full, completed from reference TRBV19 and TRBJ1-1, reads DGGITQSPKYLFRKEGQNVTLSCEQNLNHDAMYWYRQDPGQGLRLIYYSQIVNDFQKGDIAEGYSVSREKKESFPLTVTSAQKNPTAFYLCASKVTGNTEAFFGQGTRLTVV.

The V and J genes are TRBV29-1 and TRBJ1-2; 7 nucleotides agree with TRBD1. The CDR3 is 13 residues long. CDR1 and CDR2 (germline): SQVTM, ANQGSEA. J lost 4 bases, V lost 5 bases, and 7 bases had no gene match. Here the CDR3 reads CSVTLPGGYGYTF. CDR3 DNA sequence: TGCAGCGTTACTCTTCCAGGGGGCTATGGCTACACCTTC.

This clone was seen just once. The chain employs TRBV11-2 and TRBJ2-7, with a weak D call TRBD2 (6 bases). CDR1 SGHAT and CDR2 FQNNGV come from the germline V gene. This CDR3 is 14 amino acids long. The V gene lost 2 bases and the J gene lost 3 bases, with 11 bases spanning the gap. As DNA, the CDR3 is TGTGCCAGCAGCTTACCCGGCGGGATCTACGAGCAGTACTTC. Protein product: CASSLPGGIYEQYF.

V and J are TRBV18 and TRBJ2-1; D may be TRBD2 (5 bases). Germline CDR1 KGHSH, CDR2 LQKENI. Trimming took off 7 bases at V and 2 bases at J, with 12 bases between the two ends. The CDR3 sequence is 14 residues long. In DNA, the CDR3 is TGTGCCAGCTTCAGTGGGAGCCCCTACAATGAGCAGTTCTTC. Residues: CASFSGSPYNEQFF.

This chain links TRBV28 with TRBJ1-5; D not certain. V shed 5 bases and J shed 6 bases, with 14 bases lying between them. Germline values: CDR1 MDHEN, CDR2 SYDVKM. CDR3 length: 14 amino acids. CDR3 DNA: TGTGCCAGCAGTCCACCACCACTTGGTCAGCCCCAGCATTTT. Protein: CASSPPPLGQPQHF.

This clone was observed a few times. The chain has TRBV18 and TRBJ2-7, with TRBD1 as a possible D gene (5 bases). Germline loops: CDR1 KGHSH, CDR2 LQKENI. The ends were cut back, 6 bases at V and 0 bases at J, with 12 bases in the middle. The CDR3 has 14 residues. CDR3 protein: CASSLQVNSYEQYF. The CDR3 DNA reads as TGTGCCAGCTCGCTACAGGTGAACTCCTACGAGCAGTACTTC.